The 26 T cell receptor beta chains in this list originate from one sample, sequenced in a study of blood T cells in healthy people across ages. A second roughly 6 to 11 cycle PCR used barcoded and J-beta primers. TCRdb analysed the 5' RACE reads with MiXCR anew, one entry per CDR3 protein. The repertoire holds about 780,000 distinct CDR3 sequences, with more than 35% as singletons. The sequencing input was blood. All receptors derive from a man aged 80 or over in good health.

There are a few counts of this clonotype. The chain carries TRBV10-1 and TRBJ2-3; D is possibly TRBD2 (6 bases). The CDR3 has 15 amino acids. Germline-derived CDR1 and CDR2 are WNHNN and SYGVQD (reference sequence). Trimming shortened V by 5 bases and J by 5 bases, and 17 bases separated the two germline ends. CDR3: CASSTAGYRVDTQYF. The CDR3, as DNA: TGCGCCAGCAGTACCGCGGGGTACCGGGTAGATACGCAGTATTTT.

This clonotype was counted between two and nine times. The chain joins TRBV27 to TRBJ1-6; no firm D call. Per germline, CDR1 MNHEY and CDR2 SMNVEV (reference sequence). Trimming shortened V by 5 bases and J by 8 bases, and 13 bases separated the two germline ends. This CDR3 is 14 amino acids long. The CDR3 region is CASSRGYFDSPLHF. The CDR3, as DNA: TGTGCCAGCAGTCGTGGATACTTCGATTCACCCCTCCACTTT.

This clonotype has just a few counts. The gene calls are TRBV20-1 and TRBJ2-3; D is undetermined. This CDR3 contains 16 residues. Germline V gives CDR1 DFQATT, CDR2 SNEGSKA (reference sequence). V was cut by 7 bases and J by 0 bases, with 20 bases left in between. DNA of the CDR3: TGCAGTGTTTTCTCCATCTACGGCAGTAGCACAGATACGCAGTATTTT. Translating gives CSVFSIYGSSTDTQYF.

The V call is TRBV10-3, the J call TRBJ2-7; the match to TRBD2 covers 7 bases. The CDR3 covers 14 residues. V shed 10 bases and J 1 base; nucleotides not matched to a gene: 10. Germline V gives CDR1 ENHRY, CDR2 SYGVKD. In DNA, the CDR3 is TGTGCCACAGGGCTGGGGGGGGATTCCTACGAGCAGTACTTC. It encodes CATGLGGDSYEQYF.

V gene TRBV29-1 combines with J gene TRBJ1-1; TRBD1 matches at 8 bases. The trim removed 7 bases at V and 5 bases at J, leaving 9 bases unmatched. CDR3 length equals 13 residues. Looked up from germline, CDR1 is SQVTM and CDR2 is ANQGSEA. The CDR3 spells CSAGQGQETEAFF. The CDR3 DNA follows: TGCAGCGCCGGACAGGGTCAGGAGACTGAAGCTTTCTTT.

J is TRBJ2-1 and V is TRBV20-1, with D unclear. The CDR3 runs to 13 residues. CDR1 and CDR2 from the germline V gene are DFQATT and SNEGSKA (reference sequence). The ends were cut back, 0 bases at V and 10 bases at J, with 13 bases in the middle. CDR3 in DNA: TGCAGTGCTAGAGAGACGGACCTATGGGAGCAGTTCTTC. Its protein product is CSARETDLWEQFF.

Worth noting for this clonotype: This may arise from a read error, as a much more abundant clone is one base away. This rearrangement joins TRBV28 to TRBJ2-4; 7 bases map to TRBD1. The tail of the sequence fits TRBJ2-7 better, so the J call may be wrong. From germline, CDR1 is MDHEN and CDR2 SYDVKM. There are 13 residues in the CDR3. CDR3: CTSSLPTGPEQYF. CDR3 sequence (DNA): TGTACCAGCAGTTTGCCGACAGGGCCCGAGCAGTACTTC.

V and J are TRBV4-1 and TRBJ2-1; D remains ambiguous. V lost 3 bases, J lost 9 bases, and 21 bases lay in between. The CDR3 is 16 residues long. Germline CDR1 is MGHRA and CDR2 is YSYEKL. CDR3 loop: CASSHIGPSQGCEQFF. The CDR3, as DNA: TGCGCCAGCAGCCACATCGGACCCTCTCAAGGTTGTGAGCAGTTCTTC.

The V call is TRBV6-2 or TRBV6-3, the J call TRBJ2-5; D unclear. The J call may not be correct, given that the DNA end is closer to TRBJ2-7. Germline V CDR1 and CDR2: MNHEY, SVGEGT. CDR3 length: 14 residues. CDR3 DNA sequence: TGTGCCAGCAGGGAGACAAACGGGTATTACGAGCAGTACTTC. It encodes CASRETNGYYEQYF.

In its sample, this clonotype was seen once. The chain carries TRBV10-3 and TRBJ1-1, with no clear D. The germline V gene encodes CDR1 ENHRY and CDR2 SYGVKD. The CDR3 length is 13 residues. V lost 6 bases to trimming and J lost 3 bases, with 11 bases between them. CDR3 residues: CAIRPDLDTEAFF. The CDR3, as DNA: TGTGCCATCAGGCCCGATTTGGACACTGAAGCTTTCTTT.

The rearrangement uses TRBV2 and TRBJ2-2; 14 bases are shared with TRBD2. CDR1 and CDR2 (germline): SNHLY, FYNNEI. The CDR3 runs to 15 residues. The ends lost 6 bases at V and 7 bases at J; junction bases unmatched: 4. CDR3 sequence (DNA): TGTGCCAGCAGGGGGACTAGCGGGAGTATCGGGGAGCTGTTTTTT. It specifies CASRGTSGSIGELFF.

This clonotype was seen a few times. The V call is TRBV5-1, the J call TRBJ1-4, with D perhaps matching TRBD1 (5 bases). Trimming pared 1 base from V and 4 bases from J, leaving 8 bases between. The CDR3 extends over 14 amino acids. Germline CDR1 reads SGHRS; CDR2 reads YFSETQ. The DNA for the CDR3 is TGCGCCAGCAGCTTGCCGGGGGGTAATGAAAAACTGTTTTTT. It yields the protein CASSLPGGNEKLFF.

The genes are TRBV20-1 and TRBJ1-6, with D hard to call. Germline V CDR1 and CDR2: DFQATT, SNEGSKA (reference sequence). This CDR3 has 14 residues. The V end was cut by 5 bases, the J end by 8 bases, with 16 bases between. The CDR3 bases are TGCAGTGCTGGAAAGGCCCATAGGGATTCACCCCTCCACTTT. Its protein product is CSAGKAHRDSPLHF.

This clonotype was counted only a few times. The chain employs TRBV6-2 or TRBV6-3 and TRBJ1-1, with D maybe TRBD1 (6 bases). The germline V and J ends were trimmed by 0 bases and 7 bases, with 21 bases remaining between them. CDR1 and CDR2 from the germline V gene are MNHEY and SVGEGT. The CDR3 totals 17 residues. The CDR3 sequence: CASSYSFLGGMLLEAFF. DNA of the CDR3: TGTGCCAGCAGTTACTCGTTTTTAGGGGGTATGTTGCTTGAAGCTTTCTTT.

There are a few counts of this clonotype. The chain is built from TRBV12-3 or TRBV12-4 and TRBJ2-1; tentative D call: TRBD2 (6 bases). Between the trimmed V and J ends, which lost 6 bases and 1 base, there was a span of 13 bases. The CDR3 sequence is 15 residues long. The CDR3 DNA sequence: TGTGCCAGCAGCCCCCCCCTAGCGTCCTACAATGAGCAGTTCTTC. Its protein product is CASSPPLASYNEQFF.

This clonotype was seen a handful of times. The chain joins TRBV20-1 to TRBJ2-3; unclear D gene. V gave up 1 base and J gave up 7 bases, with 6 bases separating them. There are 11 residues in the CDR3. Germline-derived CDR1 and CDR2 are DFQATT and SNEGSKA (reference sequence). The CDR3 sequence is CSARVGYTQYF. The CDR3 bases are TGCAGTGCTAGAGTCGGATATACGCAGTATTTT.

The gene calls are TRBV5-8 and TRBJ2-7; D call uncertain. Germline CDR1 reads SGHTS; CDR2 reads YDEGEE. The CDR3 has 12 amino acids. Trimming shortened V by 5 bases and J by 4 bases, and 10 bases separated the two germline ends. The CDR3 DNA reads as TGTGCCAGCAGTCCCTGGGGTTACGAGCAGTACTTC. It is translated as CASSPWGYEQYF. The complete variable domain, with remaining parts taken from reference TRBV5-8 and TRBJ2-7, reads EAGVTQSPTHLIKTRGQQATLRCSPISGHTSVYWYQQALGLGLQFLLWYDEGEERNRGNFPPRFSGRQFPNYSSELNVNALELEDSALYLCASSPWGYEQYFGPGTRLTVT.

This clonotype was recorded a few times. The genes are TRBV20-1 and TRBJ2-3; the D gene is possibly TRBD2 (6 bases). The CDR3 has 16 amino acids. CDR1 is DFQATT, CDR2 SNEGSKA, per germline (reference sequence). V lost 6 bases, J lost 4 bases, and 23 bases lay in between. The CDR3 loop is CSAGLRSGPRADTQYF. The CDR3 DNA reads TGCAGTGCAGGTCTCCGGAGCGGGCCGCGAGCAGATACGCAGTATTTT.

The V and J genes are TRBV6-6 and TRBJ2-1; D is ambiguous. The CDR3 runs 14 residues. V was clipped by 6 bases and J by 13 bases, with 22 bases between them. CDR1 is MNHNY and CDR2 is SVGAGI in the germline V gene (reference sequence). This CDR3 reads CASSRTRTELEQFF. The DNA of the CDR3 is TGTGCCAGCAGCCGGACCCGTACAGAATTGGAACAGTTCTTC.

The chain recombines TRBV30 with TRBJ2-7; D is possibly TRBD2 (5 bases). The V gene lost 4 bases and the J gene lost 3 bases, with 19 bases spanning the gap. The germline V gene has CDR1 GTSNPN and CDR2 SVGIG (reference sequence). The CDR3 runs 15 residues. This CDR3 is CAWTSYLAARYEQYF. The CDR3 DNA sequence: TGTGCCTGGACCTCTTATCTAGCTGCTCGCTACGAGCAGTACTTC.

This chain links TRBV7-9 with TRBJ2-3; D not resolved. The germline V gene encodes CDR1 SEHNR and CDR2 FQNEAQ (reference sequence). The V and J ends lost 2 bases and 2 bases respectively, with 11 bases between them. The CDR3 has 15 residues. The CDR3 protein is CASSLWGTDTDTQYF. The CDR3 DNA reads TGTGCCAGCAGCTTATGGGGAACTGACACAGATACGCAGTATTTT.

With respect to this clonotype: A much larger clone is a single base away; this may be a read error. This rearrangement joins TRBV15 to TRBJ2-1; weak D call: TRBD2 (6 bases). The CDR3 runs to 16 residues. Per germline, CDR1 LNHNV and CDR2 YYDKDF (reference sequence). V lost 0 bases, J lost 13 bases, and 22 bases lay in between. Here the CDR3 reads CATSRDLVSGTSTQFF. CDR3 bases: TGTGCCACCAGCAGAGATTTGGTTAGCGGTACATCGACCCAGTTCTTC.

This sequence joins TRBV7-3 and TRBJ2-1, with 11 nucleotides matching TRBD1. Germline CDR1 reads SGHTA; CDR2 reads FQGTGA. The V segment lost 5 bases and the J segment 6 bases; nucleotides outside the gene matches: 6. CDR3 length: 15 residues. The CDR3 nucleotides are TGTGCCAGCAGCGGACAGGGGGCCAGGGGCAATGAGCAGTTCTTC. Its translation is CASSGQGARGNEQFF.

This clonotype has just a few counts. This chain joins TRBV7-2 and TRBJ1-2, with 9 bases aligning to TRBD1. The CDR3 runs to 14 residues. J gave up 3 bases and V 6 bases, and 5 bases lay outside the gene matches. CDR1 and CDR2 (germline): SGHTA, FQGNSA. CDR3 nucleotide sequence: TGTGCCAGCAGACCGACAGGGGGTGACTATGGCTACACCTTC. It translates to CASRPTGGDYGYTF. Variable domain in full (rest from reference TRBV7-2 and TRBJ1-2): GAGVSQSPSNKVTEKGKDVELRCDPISGHTALYWYRQSLGQGLEFLIYFQGNSAPDKSGLPSDRFSAERTGGSVSTLTIQRTQQEDSAVYLCASRPTGGDYGYTFGSGTRLTVV.

The chain uses TRBV4-3 and TRBJ2-1; 10 nucleotides agree with TRBD2. Germline V gene data show CDR1 as LGHNA and CDR2 as YSLEER. V shed 4 bases and J 5 bases; nucleotides not matched to a gene: 8. The CDR3 covers 16 residues. This CDR3 is CASSREAGGPHNEQFF. DNA of the CDR3: TGCGCCAGCAGCCGGGAAGCGGGAGGGCCACACAATGAGCAGTTCTTC.

The V call is TRBV19, the J call TRBJ2-7; no clear D gene. With the DNA end fitting TRBJ2-5 better, the J assignment may be wrong. The V gene's germline CDR1 is LNHDA and CDR2 SQIVND (reference sequence). The CDR3 length is 16 residues. CDR3: CASSIESGEADETQYF. The CDR3 region has the DNA TGTGCCAGTAGTATTGAGTCGGGTGAGGCGGACGAGACCCAGTACTTC.